The next 2 T cell receptor beta chains were all read from a single sample in a study of identical twins. TCRdb re-called the 5' RACE reads with MiXCR, one entry per CDR3 protein. This table holds some 250,000 distinct CDR3 sequences, 5.5% to 7.5% found once. These data also featured in a second study, about T cells expressing NK-cell markers.

Sequenced input: CD8+ T cells sorted from blood. The receptors were sampled from a woman aged 18-29 years in good health.

This clonotype was detected ten times or more. The chain recombines TRBV7-9 with TRBJ2-7; TRBD2 matches 8 bases. The CDR3 runs 16 residues. V gave up 5 bases and J gave up 4 bases; unmatched junction bases: 13. Per germline, CDR1 SEHNR and CDR2 FQNEAQ (reference sequence). The CDR3 protein is CASSHLSGAGEYEQYF. CDR3 DNA: TGTGCCAGCAGCCATCTTAGCGGGGCAGGGGAGTACGAGCAGTACTTC. The variable domain in full, with the rest retrieved from reference TRBV7-9 and TRBJ2-7, is DTGVSQNPRHKITKRGQNVTFRCDPISEHNRLYWYRQTLGQGPEFLTYFQNEAQLEKSRLLSDRFSAERPKGSFSTLEIQRTEQGDSAMYLCASSHLSGAGEYEQYFGPGTRLTVT.

This clonotype was counted many times. The chain has TRBV7-9 and TRBJ1-3; 7 nucleotides align to TRBD1. The V gene's germline CDR1 is SEHNR and CDR2 FQNEAQ (reference sequence). This CDR3 comprises 15 residues. J was trimmed by 1 base and V by 6 bases; bases with no gene match: 6. The CDR3 coding sequence is TGTGCCAGCAGTTCCGACAGGGCTTCTGGAAACACCATATATTTT. Its protein product is CASSSDRASGNTIYF.